These 9 T cell receptor beta chains share one sample of origin, sequenced in a study of identifying expanded T cells in peripheral blood. The assay was immunoSEQ multiplex PCR, and TCRdb's table has in-frame clones only and misses some. The table includes 70,000 or so clones, roughly 88% detected once. The sample taken for sequencing was blood. Source of these receptors: a person between 18 and 75 years old in good health.

This clone appeared once. The chain is built from TRBV9 and TRBJ2-5; 7 bases agree with TRBD1. The CDR3 covers 14 residues. Trimming took 4 bases from V and 7 from J; bases not matched to a gene: 10. Germline V gives CDR1 SGDLS, CDR2 YYNGEE. The DNA of the CDR3 is TGTGCCAGCAGCCCCAAGGACAGGAGTGGGACCCAGTACTTC. Protein: CASSPKDRSGTQYF.

V gene TRBV7-6 combines with J gene TRBJ2-7; 10 bases are a match to TRBD1. The CDR3 totals 15 residues. Per germline, CDR1 SGHVS and CDR2 FNYEAQ. The V and J ends lost 6 bases and 6 bases, in that order; junction bases with no gene match: 11. The CDR3 nucleotides read TGTGCCAGCAGTTCAACCGGGACAGGGGACGTCGAGCAGTACTTC. It translates to CASSSTGTGDVEQYF. The full variable domain, rest sourced from reference TRBV7-6 and TRBJ2-7, is GAGVSQSPRYKVTKRGQDVALRCDPISGHVSLYWYRQALGQGPEFLTYFNYEAQQDKSGLPNDRFSAERPEGSISTLTIQRTEQRDSAMYRCASSSTGTGDVEQYFGPGTRLTVT.

J is TRBJ1-2 and V is TRBV19, with a tentative D call TRBD1 (6 bases). Germline V gene sequence: CDR1 LNHDA, CDR2 SQIVND (reference sequence). The CDR3 sequence is 14 residues long. V lost 7 bases and J lost 0, with 12 bases in between. The DNA for the CDR3 is TGTGCCAGTACCCCGGGACAAACTAACTATGGCTACACCTTC. Translation gives CASTPGQTNYGYTF.

The rearrangement uses TRBV5-5 and TRBJ2-7, with D possibly matching TRBD1 (6 bases). The germline CDR1 and CDR2 sequences are SGHKS and YYEKEE (reference sequence). The CDR3 runs to 15 residues. Trimming pared 5 bases from V and 3 bases from J, leaving 18 bases between. The CDR3 nucleotides read TGTGCCAGCAGACAGATACAGGGAGACTACTACGAGCAGTACTTC. As protein: CASRQIQGDYYEQYF. Combining the CDR3 with reference TRBV5-5 and TRBJ2-7 gives the whole variable domain DAGVTQSPTHLIKTRGQQVTLRCSPISGHKSVSWYQQVLGQGPQFIFQYYEKEERGRGNFPDRFSARQFPNYSSELNVNALLLGDSALYLCASRQIQGDYYEQYFGPGTRLTVT.

The chain carries TRBV7-2 and TRBJ1-1; D uncertain. The V and J ends lost 1 base and 12 bases respectively, with 18 bases between them. This CDR3 spans 14 amino acids. Germline V gives CDR1 SGHTA, CDR2 FQGNSA. CDR3 sequence: CASSLVLERARTFF. Here the CDR3 DNA reads TGTGCCAGCAGCTTAGTCCTGGAGAGGGCGCGGACTTTCTTT.

This chain connects TRBV4-1 to TRBJ1-2; the match to TRBD1 covers 12 bases. V lost 0 bases and J lost 4; bases outside the gene matches: 6. CDR3 size: 17 residues. Germline lookup yields CDR1 MGHRA and CDR2 YSYEKL. The CDR3: CASSQELGTGGVYGYTF. As DNA, the CDR3 is TGCGCCAGCAGCCAAGAGTTGGGGACAGGGGGCGTCTATGGCTACACCTTC.

This chain links TRBV5-8 with TRBJ1-1; TRBD1 is a possible D gene (5 bases). The germline gives CDR1 SGHTS, CDR2 YDEGEE. The CDR3 is 17 residues long. V lost 0 bases and J 3 bases, leaving 18 bases between the germline ends. DNA for the CDR3: TGTGCCAGCAGCTTGGCTACAGGTGGGGCGCTTCACACTGAAGCTTTCTTT. It encodes CASSLATGGALHTEAFF.

The rearrangement joins TRBV7-2 to TRBJ2-1; D not certain. Germline V gene lookup returns CDR1 SGHTA and CDR2 FQGNSA. The CDR3 contains 13 residues. V was cut by 5 bases and J by 4 bases, with 9 bases left in between. The CDR3 protein is CASSPRRYNEQFF. The CDR3 nucleotides read TGTGCCAGCAGCCCTAGACGGTACAATGAGCAGTTCTTC.

This chain uses TRBV20-1 with TRBJ2-1, with D unresolved. Germline V gives CDR1 DFQATT, CDR2 SNEGSKA (reference sequence). The V gene lost 4 bases and the J gene lost 6 bases, with 7 bases spanning the gap. The length of the CDR3 is 11 residues. The CDR3, as DNA: TGCAGTGCTACCCAGATCAATGAGCAGTTCTTC. Its protein product is CSATQINEQFF.